This T cell receptor (beta chain) was observed in a study of early T cells in non-severe SARS-CoV-2 infection (dated by TCRdb to the early 2020s). For context, the study as a whole: Because TCR sequencing relied on bulk RNA taken from unsorted whole blood, pairing of alpha and beta chains was not possible. What the study reported, not specific to this receptor: Matching against VDJdb was skewed toward anti-spike CD8 responses, likely underestimated virus-specific expansions, and missed private and CD4 specificities.

Per the germline V gene, MDHEN is the CDR1 and SYDVKM is the CDR2. Germline trimming: 3 bases from V, 5 bases from J; junction bases outside gene matches: 6. The CDR3 runs 15 amino acids, cysteine and phenylalanine included. Only the CDR3 region is kept as DNA, spanning 45 bases read in frame from base 1. Concerning this clonotype itself: Its binding antigen is unknown. One base away there is no much larger clone; base qualities are not given.

Set within a cohort of healthcare workers in London, UK, this nested case-control study involved weekly PCR testing of nasopharyngeal swabs along with blood sampling. Between 23 and 31 March 2020, the week of the UK lockdown, healthcare workers were enrolled and then followed up weekly for as long as 16 weeks. The method behind the library was 5' RACE. Instrument used: NextSeq 500. In the TCR library protocol, unique molecular identifiers were attached to individual cDNA molecules to correct for PCR bias and sequencing error. Both TCR alpha and beta chains were sequenced, and tight co-correlation was observed between alpha and beta sequence abundances in each sample. Per the source publication's procedure: V gene, J gene and CDR3 annotation of TCR sequences was performed with Decombinator V4. Expanded TCRs were defined as changing significantly between any two time points under a Poisson model with p below 0.0001. TCR abundances were normalised to the total number of TCRs sequenced per sample and were expressed as counts per million. MAIT TCRs were defined by TRAV1-2 paired with TRAJ12, TRAJ20 or TRAJ33, and iNKT TCRs by TRAV10 paired with TRAJ18. VDJdb, accessed 1 November 2021, was searched for CMV, EBV and SARS-CoV-2 annotated TCRs, with TCRs annotated for multiple antigens excluded. TCRdb passed the public sequencing reads through fastp at Q25 and MiXCR, retaining productive beta sequences. Rows with one shared CDR3 protein collapse into an entry with the most common genes and DNA. What appears here as the V and J calls and clone size reflects TCRdb's work, not the paper's. The sample table shows some 81,000 distinct CDR3 sequences, and about 16% are seen once. The ten largest make up about 3% of the sample.

This clonotype originated in an adult who was a healthcare worker with PCR-confirmed SARS-CoV-2 infection or an uninfected control (not recorded which). The sequenced material came from whole blood. This chain joins TRBV28 to TRBJ2-5; 10 middle bases align to TRBD1. CDR3 region: CASSFPGTGVETQYF. The sequenced DNA: TGTGCCAGCAGTTTTCCAGGGACAGGGGTGGAGACCCAGTACTTC.